The 18 T cell receptor beta chains below come from one sample, sequenced in a study of Graves' ophthalmopathy and Graves' hyperthyroidism. RNA transcripts served as template for amplifying TCR beta CDR3 sequences. RT-PCR with HTBI primers came first, then second-round multiplex PCR. From the multiplex PCR reads, TCRdb called clonotypes with MiXCR, one entry per CDR3 protein. The table lists 1 million to 1.3 million distinct CDR3 sequences, roughly two fifths of them singletons. The source material was peripheral blood or thyroid tissue (not recorded which). These receptors were collected from an adult man with Graves' hyperthyroidism.

J is TRBJ1-4 and V is TRBV15, with D maybe TRBD1 (6 bases). Germline CDR1 is LNHNV and CDR2 is YYDKDF (reference sequence). CDR3 length: 16 residues. Trimming cost V 5 bases and J 7 bases, with 20 bases left between them. CDR3 sequence reads: CATSGIGGQGGEKLFF. CDR3 bases: TGTGCCACCAGCGGGATTGGCGGGCAAGGGGGTGAAAAACTGTTTTTT.

This clonotype was counted only a few times. The chain links TRBV5-1 to TRBJ1-5; D is unclear. The CDR3 runs 15 residues. The germline V and J ends were trimmed by 4 bases and 3 bases, with 14 bases remaining between them. From germline, CDR1 is SGHRS and CDR2 YFSETQ. CDR3 DNA sequence: TGCGCCAGCAGCCGGCTAGGTGACCTCAATCAGCCCCAGCATTTT. As protein: CASSRLGDLNQPQHF.

CDR3 DNA: TGCAGCGCCCATCACGGCAGGGAGGGGACCCAGTACTTC. Translation: CSAHHGREGTQYF. This chain connects TRBV29-1 to TRBJ2-5; TRBD2 agrees at 7 bases. The junction had 12 bases not matched to a gene; V was cut back by 7 bases and J by 7 bases. CDR3 length: 13 residues. CDR1 is SQVTM, CDR2 ANQGSEA, per germline.

The rearrangement links TRBV20-1 to TRBJ2-2; the D is unclear. Germline CDR1 is DFQATT and CDR2 is SNEGSKA (reference sequence). The CDR3 totals 14 residues. V lost 6 bases and J lost 1, with 12 bases in between. Written as DNA, the CDR3 is TGCAGTGCGAAGAGGTCAGGGAACACCGGGGAGCTGTTTTTT. Translation gives CSAKRSGNTGELFF.

This chain connects TRBV11-2 to TRBJ2-7, with 9 bases identical to TRBD1. V was clipped by 5 bases and J by 2 bases; unmatched bases: 13. The CDR3 runs to 17 residues. Germline V gene lookup returns CDR1 SGHAT and CDR2 FQNNGV. In DNA, the CDR3 is TGTGCCAGCAGCGTTGAAGACGTGGGACAGGGCGCCTACGAGCAGTACTTC. Protein product: CASSVEDVGQGAYEQYF.

This chain links TRBV7-9 with TRBJ1-5, with 8 bases identical to TRBD1. The CDR3 length is 15 residues. CDR1 is SEHNR, CDR2 FQNEAQ, per germline (reference sequence). The J segment lost 3 bases and the V segment lost 6 bases, leaving 7 bases of the junction unmatched. Here the CDR3 DNA reads TGTGCCAGCAGTGGACAGGGACCAACCAATCAGCCCCAGCATTTT. It specifies CASSGQGPTNQPQHF.

The chain uses TRBV20-1 and TRBJ1-1, with 7 nucleotides matching TRBD1. J lost 1 base, V lost 5 bases, and 10 bases had no gene match. The CDR3 is made up of 15 amino acids. Germline V gene lookup returns CDR1 DFQATT and CDR2 SNEGSKA (reference sequence). Here the CDR3 DNA reads TGCAGTGCTTCGGCCGCAGGGGGAGCGAACACTGAAGCTTTCTTT. It is translated as CSASAAGGANTEAFF.

The V and J genes are TRBV2 and TRBJ1-4, with TRBD1 identical over 8 bases. J lost 7 bases, V lost 7 bases, and 11 bases had no gene match. This CDR3 has 15 residues. Germline loops: CDR1 SNHLY, CDR2 FYNNEI. The CDR3 DNA reads TGTGCCAGCATCGTTCAGGGGGCGCAAGGTGAAAAACTGTTTTTT. It translates to CASIVQGAQGEKLFF.

V is TRBV5-5 and J is TRBJ1-2, with D maybe TRBD1 (6 bases). This CDR3 is built from 12 residues. The V end was cut by 5 bases, the J end by 5 bases, with 10 bases between. Germline-derived CDR1 and CDR2 are SGHKS and YYEKEE (reference sequence). The CDR3 DNA sequence: TGTGCCAGCAGTGACAGGCGGTATGGCTACACCTTC. It codes for CASSDRRYGYTF.

This clonotype was seen a single time. This sequence joins TRBV10-3 and TRBJ2-7; 9 bases align to TRBD1. The V segment lost 1 base and the J segment 3 bases; nucleotides outside the gene matches: 4. Germline V gene lookup returns CDR1 ENHRY and CDR2 SYGVKD. The CDR3 covers 15 residues. The CDR3 protein is CAISEWTGDIYEQYF. CDR3 in DNA: TGTGCCATCAGTGAGTGGACAGGGGATATCTACGAGCAGTACTTC.

This clonotype was counted a few times. The chain has TRBV20-1 and TRBJ2-7; tentative D call: TRBD2 (7 bases). The CDR3 spans 16 residues. The germline V gene has CDR1 DFQATT and CDR2 SNEGSKA (reference sequence). Trimming removed 4 bases at V and 1 base at J, with 20 bases between. The CDR3 DNA is TGCAGTGCTAAAGCACCGACGGGGGGCAGTTCCTACGAGCAGTACTTC. It encodes CSAKAPTGGSSYEQYF.

V usage is TRBV7-2 and J usage is TRBJ2-7; 10 positions match TRBD2. Germline V gene lookup returns CDR1 SGHTA and CDR2 FQGNSA. The CDR3 sequence is 15 residues long. Unmatched junction bases numbered 9, after V lost 1 base and J lost 9 bases. The CDR3 spells CASSLDSGRALRQYF. The CDR3, as DNA: TGTGCCAGCAGCTTAGACAGCGGGAGGGCCTTACGGCAGTACTTC.

In its sample, this clonotype was seen a few times. The chain couples TRBV20-1 to TRBJ2-7; no reliable D call. This CDR3 contains 13 residues. With 6 bases removed from V and 0 bases from J, the gap between germline ends came to 12 bases. Germline assignment: CDR1 DFQATT and CDR2 SNEGSKA (reference sequence). CDR3 sequence reads: CSANEASSYEQYF. The DNA of the CDR3 is TGCAGTGCGAACGAGGCGAGCTCCTACGAGCAGTACTTC.

The chain carries TRBV29-1 and TRBJ2-7; TRBD2 might be the D (6 bases). The germline gives CDR1 SQVTM, CDR2 ANQGSEA. V was pared by 6 bases and J by 3 bases, with 12 bases between. The CDR3 runs 12 residues. CDR3 amino acids: CSVPGLRYEQYF. The CDR3 DNA sequence: TGCAGCGTACCGGGACTCCGCTACGAGCAGTACTTC.

This clonotype was picked up many times. V and J are TRBV9 and TRBJ2-5; TRBD2 is a possible D gene (5 bases). In germline, CDR1 is SGDLS, CDR2 YYNGEE. Deletions cut 4 bases from V and 5 bases from J, with 15 bases between. The CDR3 length is 14 residues. CDR3 sequence (DNA): TGTGCCAGCAGCCCAGACGGGGTCCGGGAGACCCAGTACTTC. Its translation: CASSPDGVRETQYF. Looking up the rest from reference TRBV9 and TRBJ2-5 gives the full variable domain: DSGVTQTPKHLITATGQRVTLRCSPRSGDLSVYWYQQSLDQGLQFLIQYYNGEERAKGNILERFSAQQFPDLHSELNLSSLELGDSALYFCASSPDGVRETQYFGPGTRLLVL.

The V gene is TRBV30, the J gene TRBJ2-7, with 8 bases aligning to TRBD1. Germline V gene data show CDR1 as GTSNPN and CDR2 as SVGIG (reference sequence). This CDR3 has 15 amino acids. Trimming at V came to 3 bases and at J to 3 bases, leaving 10 bases not matched to a gene. CDR3 in DNA: TGTGCCTGGAGCTCCGGCAGGGGGCTACGCTACGAGCAGTACTTC. Residues: CAWSSGRGLRYEQYF.

This clonotype was observed once. The chain has TRBV10-3 and TRBJ1-2; a weak D match, TRBD1 (5 bases). Trimming removed 10 bases at V and 0 bases at J, with 36 bases between. This CDR3 has 21 amino acids. Germline CDR1 and CDR2: ENHRY and SYGVKD. The CDR3 nucleotides read TGTGCCAGCAGGCGCGCCTCACGCGATTGGACATCTTCTACTTCTAACTATGGCTACACCTTC. Encoded protein: CASRRASRDWTSSTSNYGYTF.

This sequence joins TRBV5-8 and TRBJ2-2, with a possible D match to TRBD2 (6 bases). The germline V gene has CDR1 SGHTS and CDR2 YDEGEE. The CDR3 is made up of 15 amino acids. The ends were cut back, 4 bases at V and 1 base at J, with 11 bases in the middle. CDR3 protein: CASSMGLENTGELFF. CDR3 nucleotide sequence: TGTGCCAGCAGCATGGGACTTGAGAACACCGGGGAGCTGTTTTTT.